The T cell receptor (beta chain) under discussion was sequenced for a study of cytomegalovirus exposure and HLA in healthy donors. On the study more broadly: Unique TCR beta sequences numbering approximately 120 million came from roughly 180 million T cells in an earlier analysis. The study's findings and limits: Within an earlier analysis, most TCR beta V segments proved productive either about 90% or about 30% of the time. TRBV6-2, TRBV6-3 and other indistinguishable V segments were excluded.

With respect to this clone: Its antigen is currently unknown.

V gave up 3 bases and J gave up 0 bases, with 12 bases separating them. This CDR3 comprises 15 residues. Germline loops: CDR1 WNHNN, CDR2 SYGVQD (reference sequence). It was with 60 Vbeta and 13 Jbeta primers that the PCR ran. Only in-frame clones appear in the TCRdb table, and some are missing; sequencing was by immunoSEQ multiplex PCR. Here the sample spans roughly 150,000 clones, around 83% being singletons. The source is a male donor in good health and CMV-seropositive. Material: PBMCs. The chain joins TRBV10-1 to TRBJ2-7, with D perhaps matching TRBD1 (5 bases). The CDR3 DNA reads TGCGCCAGCAGTGATTTCCGCCAGGGCTCCTACGAGCAGTACTTC. It codes for CASSDFRQGSYEQYF.